The 24 T cell receptor beta chains given below trace back to one sample, sequenced in a study of beta chain features in type 1 diabetes (dated by TCRdb to between 2017 and 2018). What the study reported, not specific to this receptor: A moderate but significant shortening of TCRB CDR3 length was observed in type 1 diabetes patients in all four CD4+ subsets.

Library method: the immunoSEQ multiplex PCR assay. The entire isolated RNA was reverse transcribed using the High Capacity cDNA Reverse Transcription Kit, and thus expressed TCRB transcripts were sequenced. As stored in TCRdb, this immuneACCESS dataset retains in-frame rearrangements with V and J assigned. A fraction of the clones does not appear; measured against another copy, unresolved V genes explain less than half of the discrepancy, and the remainder lacks a known reason. The sample table records over 150,000 clones; about 7.9% of these occur just once. 0.5% of the sample rests with the top ten. Their antigen targets remain unknown. The sample taken for sequencing was central memory CD4+ T cells from blood. These receptors originate from a man between 18 and 29 years old with type 1 diabetes.

The rearrangement links TRBV7-2 to TRBJ2-5; the D gene is possibly TRBD2 (6 bases). V was trimmed by 3 bases and J by 4 bases, leaving 9 bases between them. CDR3 length equals 13 residues. CDR1 and CDR2 (germline): SGHTA, FQGNSA. CDR3 loop: CASSFGGGETQYF. The CDR3 bases are TGTGCCAGCAGCTTCGGGGGAGGAGAGACCCAGTACTTC.

V gene TRBV19 combines with J gene TRBJ2-6; 8 bases map to TRBD1. With V trimmed by 8 bases and J by 0 bases, 3 bases remained unmatched. This CDR3 comprises 15 residues. Germline V lookup: CDR1 LNHDA, CDR2 SQIVND (reference sequence). The CDR3 DNA follows: TGTGCCAGTTGGACAGGGATCTCTGGGGCCAACGTCCTGACTTTC. It yields the protein CASWTGISGANVLTF.

This clone has only a few counts. The chain employs TRBV30 and TRBJ1-5, with a possible D match to TRBD1 (6 bases). The CDR3 covers 14 residues. Looked up from germline, CDR1 is GTSNPN and CDR2 is SVGIG (reference sequence). Trimming took off 2 bases at V and 9 bases at J, with 17 bases between the two ends. CDR3 loop: CAWSQESGVSPQHF. The CDR3 DNA reads TGTGCCTGGAGTCAGGAGTCAGGGGTTTCGCCCCAGCATTTT.

The CDR3 region is CASSYLSRGVSGGYTF. The CDR3 DNA reads as TGTGCCAGCAGTTACTTGTCTCGAGGAGTTTCTGGTGGCTACACCTTC. The genes are TRBV6-5 and TRBJ1-2; unclear D gene. Trimming shortened V by 1 base and J by 7 bases, and 19 bases separated the two germline ends. CDR3 length: 16 residues. CDR1 and CDR2 from the germline V gene are MNHEY and SVGAGI.

The chain uses TRBV11-2 and TRBJ1-1; 7 nucleotides agree with TRBD1. The CDR3 runs 13 residues. CDR1 is SGHAT and CDR2 is FQNNGV in the germline V gene. Trimming at V came to 5 bases and at J to 4 bases, leaving 4 bases not matched to a gene. This CDR3 is CASSQQGGTEAFF. CDR3 DNA: TGTGCCAGCAGCCAGCAGGGGGGCACTGAAGCTTTCTTT. The entire variable domain, with the rest obtained from reference TRBV11-2 and TRBJ1-1, is as follows: EAGVAQSPRYKIIEKRQSVAFWCNPISGHATLYWYQQILGQGPKLLIQFQNNGVVDDSQLPKDRFSAERLKGVDSTLKIQPAKLEDSAVYLCASSQQGGTEAFFGQGTRLTVV.

This clone was observed a few times. This chain joins TRBV7-9 and TRBJ2-1; D is perhaps TRBD1 (5 bases). V was trimmed by 4 bases and J by 15 bases, leaving 16 bases between them. The CDR3 sequence is 12 residues long. Germline values: CDR1 SEHNR, CDR2 FQNEAQ (reference sequence). The CDR3 nucleotides are TGTGCCAGCAGCTACAGGACCCAAAGGACGTTCTTC. It yields the protein CASSYRTQRTFF.

This clone was found a few times. The chain employs TRBV13 and TRBJ1-1, with 9 positions matching TRBD1. The CDR3 covers 15 residues. J was trimmed by 5 bases and V by 6 bases; bases with no gene match: 10. Germline V CDR1 and CDR2: PRHDT, FYEKMQ (reference sequence). Here the CDR3 reads CASSRISTGGTEAFF. CDR3 DNA: TGTGCCAGCAGTCGGATCTCGACAGGGGGAACTGAAGCTTTCTTT.

A few counts support this clone. V is TRBV19 and J is TRBJ2-3; maybe TRBD2 (5 bases). V was trimmed by 4 bases and J by 2 bases, leaving 13 bases between them. The CDR3 has 15 amino acids. CDR1 LNHDA and CDR2 SQIVND come from the germline V gene (reference sequence). The CDR3: CASSTGGYYTDTQYF. CDR3 nucleotides: TGTGCCAGTAGTACCGGAGGCTACTACACAGATACGCAGTATTTT.

This clone was counted only a few times. The chain recombines TRBV2 with TRBJ1-4; 10 nucleotides agree with TRBD1. The length of the CDR3 is 13 residues. J lost 10 bases, V lost 10 bases, and 9 bases had no gene match. Germline V gives CDR1 SNHLY, CDR2 FYNNEI. The CDR3 here is CATKGTGVGKLFF. In DNA form, the CDR3 reads TGTGCCACCAAAGGGACAGGGGTAGGAAAACTGTTTTTT. Full variable domain (rest looked up from reference TRBV2 and TRBJ1-4): EPEVTQTPSHQVTQMGQEVILRCVPISNHLYFYWYRQILGQKVEFLVSFYNNEISEKSEIFDDQFSVERPDGSNFTLKIRSTKLEDSAMYFCATKGTGVGKLFFGSGTQLSVL.

There are a few counts of this clone. The rearrangement links TRBV29-1 to TRBJ1-4; D is possibly TRBD1 (5 bases). V shed 4 bases and J shed 8 bases, with 8 bases lying between them. The germline V gene has CDR1 SQVTM and CDR2 ANQGSEA. The CDR3 runs to 11 residues. The CDR3 loop reads CSVGGEEKLFF. The CDR3 coding sequence is TGCAGCGTTGGGGGGGAGGAAAAACTGTTTTTT.

The chain couples TRBV19 to TRBJ1-4; D is unclear. Trimming removed 5 bases at V and 5 bases at J, with 15 bases between. The CDR3 runs 15 residues. The germline V gene has CDR1 LNHDA and CDR2 SQIVND (reference sequence). This CDR3 reads CASSLPPGINEKLFF. Written as DNA, the CDR3 is TGTGCCAGTAGTCTGCCGCCGGGGATCAATGAAAAACTGTTTTTT. Using reference TRBV19 and TRBJ1-4 for the parts outside the CDR3, the full variable domain is DGGITQSPKYLFRKEGQNVTLSCEQNLNHDAMYWYRQDPGQGLRLIYYSQIVNDFQKGDIAEGYSVSREKKESFPLTVTSAQKNPTAFYLCASSLPPGINEKLFFGSGTQLSVL.

V gene TRBV4-1 combines with J gene TRBJ2-1; 8 bases map to TRBD2. The trim removed 1 base at V and 5 bases at J, leaving 13 bases unmatched. Germline assignment: CDR1 MGHRA and CDR2 YSYEKL. The CDR3 is made up of 18 amino acids. The CDR3 coding sequence is TGCGCCAGCAGCCAAGCAAACCTCATCGGGAGGGGACACAATGAGCAGTTCTTC. Its protein is CASSQANLIGRGHNEQFF.

The V and J genes are TRBV7-8 and TRBJ2-3, with 9 bases matching TRBD1. The V gene end was trimmed by 5 bases and the J gene end by 1 base; junction bases not matched to a gene: 10. The CDR3 is 17 residues long. Germline CDR1 reads SGHVS; CDR2 reads FQNEAQ. The DNA for the CDR3 is TGTGCCAGCAGCGGGGCCCGGGACAGGGCGCGCACAGATACGCAGTATTTT. Its protein product is CASSGARDRARTDTQYF.

The chain recombines TRBV9 with TRBJ2-1; TRBD2 matches 10 bases. J lost 0 bases, V lost 0 bases, and 9 bases had no gene match. Germline values: CDR1 SGDLS, CDR2 YYNGEE. This CDR3 spans 19 amino acids. CDR3 nucleotides: TGTGCCAGCAGCGTAGGGTTTAAAGCGGGGGGGAGCTCCTACAATGAGCAGTTCTTC. Translation gives CASSVGFKAGGSSYNEQFF. The full variable domain, its missing parts supplied by reference TRBV9 and TRBJ2-1, is DSGVTQTPKHLITATGQRVTLRCSPRSGDLSVYWYQQSLDQGLQFLIQYYNGEERAKGNILERFSAQQFPDLHSELNLSSLELGDSALYFCASSVGFKAGGSSYNEQFFGPGTRLTVL.

The chain employs TRBV2 and TRBJ1-1, with no clear D. Per the germline V gene, CDR1 is SNHLY and CDR2 is FYNNEI. V was cut by 4 bases and J by 5 bases, with 17 bases left in between. The CDR3 totals 15 residues. The CDR3 region is CASSATQVSGTEAFF. The CDR3 coding sequence is TGTGCCAGCAGTGCCACTCAAGTTTCGGGTACTGAAGCTTTCTTT.

This clone occurred a few times. The rearrangement uses TRBV7-8 and TRBJ2-5, with 7 positions matching TRBD1. Trimming cost V 5 bases and J 4 bases; bases outside gene matches: 4. Germline CDR1 is SGHVS and CDR2 is FQNEAQ. This CDR3 region has 13 residues. CDR3 in DNA: TGTGCCAGCAGCCGAGACAGGGCAGAGACCCAGTACTTC. Protein: CASSRDRAETQYF.

The chain is built from TRBV29-1 and TRBJ1-2, with 7 positions matching TRBD1. Germline CDR1 SQVTM, CDR2 ANQGSEA. The length of the CDR3 is 13 residues. V gave up 4 bases and J gave up 2 bases; unmatched junction bases: 4. CDR3 in amino acids: CSVGQGENYGYTF. The CDR3, as DNA: TGCAGCGTTGGACAGGGAGAGAACTATGGCTACACCTTC.

The genes are TRBV28 and TRBJ2-7; D uncertain. V was pared by 4 bases and J by 5 bases, with 18 bases between. Looked up from germline, CDR1 is MDHEN and CDR2 is SYDVKM. This CDR3 comprises 15 residues. In nucleotides, the CDR3 is TGTGCCAGCAGTTCGTCGACACGAAATAAGGACGAGCAGTACTTC. As protein: CASSSSTRNKDEQYF.

This clone was detected only a few times. The CDR3 spells CASRRTSGTGETQYF. DNA for the CDR3: TGTGCCAGCAGGCGGACTAGCGGGACAGGGGAGACCCAGTACTTC. This sequence joins TRBV7-2 and TRBJ2-5, with 12 bases aligning to TRBD2. Germline V gene lookup returns CDR1 SGHTA and CDR2 FQGNSA. The CDR3 loop spans 15 amino acids. J gave up 5 bases and V 6 bases, and 7 bases lay outside the gene matches.

There are a few counts of this clone. The V call is TRBV7-8, the J call TRBJ2-7; 8 bases line up with TRBD1. CDR1 SGHVS and CDR2 FQNEAQ come from the germline V gene. V was clipped by 2 bases and J by 6 bases; unmatched bases: 12. The CDR3 loop spans 16 amino acids. CDR3 DNA sequence: TGTGCCAGCAGCTTACGGGGGCGGGACAGGACGGCCGAGCAGTACTTC. Translated: CASSLRGRDRTAEQYF.

A few counts support this clone. The chain combines TRBV5-4 with TRBJ2-2, with TRBD1 matching 8 bases. This CDR3 contains 16 residues. The germline V gene encodes CDR1 SGHNT and CDR2 YYREEE (reference sequence). After removal of 4 bases from V and 1 base from J, the junction contained 6 bases not matched to a gene. The CDR3 DNA reads as TGTGCCAGCAGCACGCCGGGACAGGTGAACACCGGGGAGCTGTTTTTT. Translating it yields CASSTPGQVNTGELFF.

There are many counts of this clone. Here the CDR3 reads CASSQSISGGGTDTQYF. CDR3 nucleotide sequence: TGCGCCAGCAGCCAGTCTATTAGCGGGGGAGGCACAGATACGCAGTATTTT. This rearrangement joins TRBV4-3 to TRBJ2-3; 9 bases match TRBD2. There are 17 residues in the CDR3. V shed 3 bases and J 1 base; nucleotides not matched to a gene: 8. Germline CDR1 reads LGHNA; CDR2 reads YSLEER.

This clone was detected a few times. V and J are TRBV10-3 and TRBJ2-7; D is ambiguous. The germline V gene has CDR1 ENHRY and CDR2 SYGVKD. The CDR3 is 15 residues long. Trimming stripped 0 bases from V and 7 bases from J, with 16 bases between. Here the CDR3 reads CAISESVGAPREQYF. The CDR3 region has the DNA TGTGCCATCAGTGAGTCCGTCGGAGCCCCTAGAGAGCAGTACTTC.

This clone turned up a few times. The chain carries TRBV5-4 and TRBJ2-7; 8 bases align to TRBD2. Germline V gene lookup returns CDR1 SGHNT and CDR2 YYREEE (reference sequence). CDR3 length: 15 amino acids. The ends lost 0 bases at V and 3 bases at J; junction bases unmatched: 5. The chain's CDR3 is CASSLDGGGNYEQYF. The CDR3 coding sequence is TGTGCCAGCAGCTTGGACGGGGGGGGGAACTACGAGCAGTACTTC.